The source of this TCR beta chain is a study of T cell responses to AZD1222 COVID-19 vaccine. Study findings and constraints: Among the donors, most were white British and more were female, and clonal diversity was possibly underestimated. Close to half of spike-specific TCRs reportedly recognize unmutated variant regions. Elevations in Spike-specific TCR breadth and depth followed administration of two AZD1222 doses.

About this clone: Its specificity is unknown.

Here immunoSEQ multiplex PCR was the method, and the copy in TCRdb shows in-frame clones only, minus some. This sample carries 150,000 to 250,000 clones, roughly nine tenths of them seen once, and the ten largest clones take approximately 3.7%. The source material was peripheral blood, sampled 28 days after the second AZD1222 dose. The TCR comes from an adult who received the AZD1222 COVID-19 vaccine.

The CDR3 nucleotides read TGTGCCAGCAGTGAAAGACGAGGGAATCAGCCCCAGCATTTT. Protein product: CASSERRGNQPQHF. V usage is TRBV6-1 and J usage is TRBJ1-5; D uncertain. The CDR3 loop spans 14 amino acids. Germline CDR1 MNHNS, CDR2 SASEGT. Trimming removed 2 bases at V and 4 bases at J, with 9 bases between.